A selection of T cell receptor beta chains follows, all from one sample in a study of beta chain features in type 1 diabetes. TCRdb's copy holds only in-frame clones and misses some; the assay was immunoSEQ multiplex PCR. This sample has under 500,000 clones, with approximately 28% found just once. Sequencing input: naive CD4+ T cells from blood. Receptors originate from a man aged 18 to 30 in good health. Both conserved end residues are part of each CDR3. The order of the fields is D gene, V gene, CDR3 length, J gene, clone size, CDR3 DNA, CDR3 protein. D genes are given only for firm matches. Expanded clones get a size class; other rows say once, few or many, or leave the size out.

>.|TRBV4-1|15|TRBJ1-3|.
TGCGCCAGCAGCCGTCTACAGGGCTCTGGAAACACCATATATTTT
CASSRLQGSGNTIYF
>TRBD1|TRBV9|13|TRBJ1-1|.
TGTGCCAGCAGCAGGGGGCCCAACACTGAAGCTTTCTTT
CASSRGPNTEAFF
>.|TRBV25-1|16|TRBJ2-6|.
TGTGCCAGCAGTGAAGCTATGTACTCTGGGGCCAACGTCCTGACTTTC
CASSEAMYSGANVLTF
>.|TRBV5-1|14|TRBJ2-7|.
TGCGCCAGCAGCTTGACACCTTTTACCTACGAGCAGTACTTC
CASSLTPFTYEQYF
>.|TRBV7-2|14|TRBJ2-5|few
TGTGCCAGCAGCTTACTAGTACAGCAAGAGACCCAGTACTTC
CASSLLVQQETQYF
>.|TRBV7-6|14|TRBJ2-3|.
TGTGCCAGCAGCTTACCAGGGAGGACAGATACGCAGTATTTT
CASSLPGRTDTQYF
>.|TRBV29-1|13|TRBJ1-2|.
TGCAGCGTCGACCTGGGAAGTTTTGGTGGCTACACCTTC
CSVDLGSFGGYTF
>TRBD2|TRBV14|17|TRBJ2-4|.
TGTGCCAGCAGCCCCCGGGCTAGCGGGACTGTCAAAAACATTCAGTACTTC
CASSPRASGTVKNIQYF
>.|TRBV5-1|14|TRBJ2-3|few
TGCGCCAGCAGCTTGGTAGACAGCACAGATACGCAGTATTTT
CASSLVDSTDTQYF
>TRBD2|TRBV30|18|TRBJ2-1|.
TGTGCCTCTGTTTGGACTAGCGGGAGGGTAGCGGGATACAATGAGCAGTTCTTC
CASVWTSGRVAGYNEQFF
>.|TRBV19|13|TRBJ2-1|.
TGTGCCAGTAGTACGACAGGGACTAATGAGCAGTTCTTC
CASSTTGTNEQFF
>.|TRBV28|17|TRBJ2-6|.
TGTGCCAGCAGTGCCGGTTGGCCTTCCTCTGGGGCCAACGTCCTGACTTTC
CASSAGWPSSGANVLTF
>TRBD2|TRBV29-1|13|TRBJ2-3|few
TGCAGCGCTGGCGGGAGTTTCGCAGATACGCAGTATTTT
CSAGGSFADTQYF
>.|TRBV30|13|TRBJ2-2|.
TGTGCCTGGAGTGTAAGAATGACCGGGGAGCTGTTTTTT
CAWSVRMTGELFF
>TRBD1|TRBV29-1|15|TRBJ2-7|few
TGCAGCGTTGGGGAACATTGGACAGGCACCTACGAGCAGTACTTC
CSVGEHWTGTYEQYF
>.|TRBV30|11|TRBJ1-1|few
TGTGCCTGGAGCCGGCCGGTGGAAGCTTTCTTT
CAWSRPVEAFF
>.|TRBV18|13|TRBJ2-5|.
TGTGCCAGCTCACCACCGGGGTGGGAGACCCAGTACTTC
CASSPPGWETQYF
>.|TRBV30|13|TRBJ1-5|.
TGTGCCTGGAGGTCCCGGGAAAATCAGCCCCAGCATTTT
CAWRSRENQPQHF
>TRBD2|TRBV28|15|TRBJ2-4|.
TGTGCCAGCAGTAATACTGCTAGCGGGAAAAACATTCAGTACTTC
CASSNTASGKNIQYF
>.|TRBV7-2|15|TRBJ2-7|.
TGTGCCAGCAGCTCGAACCAAAGGTGGGGTTACGAGCAGTACTTC
CASSSNQRWGYEQYF
>TRBD2|TRBV9|15|TRBJ2-1|few
TGTGCCAGCAGCGTAGAACTAGCGGGGGACAATGAGCAGTTCTTC
CASSVELAGDNEQFF
>.|TRBV6-1|13|TRBJ2-6|.
TGTGCCAGCAGTGAGGCTGGGGCCAACGTCCTGACTTTC
CASSEAGANVLTF
>.|TRBV29-1|13|TRBJ2-4|few
TGCAGCGTCGCCCCGAGATCCAAAAACATTCAGTACTTC
CSVAPRSKNIQYF
>TRBD2|TRBV5-1|15|TRBJ2-5|few
TGCGCCAGCAGCACAAGGGACTACGGACAAGAGACCCAGTACTTC
CASSTRDYGQETQYF
>TRBD1|TRBV6-6|16|TRBJ2-1|.
TGTGCCAGCAGCCCCCACAGGGGGGCGGGGTACAATGAGCAGTTCTTC
CASSPHRGAGYNEQFF
>.|TRBV18|13|TRBJ2-5|.
TGTGCCAGCTCAGGTCAAGACCAAGAGACCCAGTACTTC
CASSGQDQETQYF
>.|TRBV30|12|TRBJ2-7|few
TGTGCCTGGAGTTTTAGAGACTACGAGCAGTACTTC
CAWSFRDYEQYF
>.|TRBV7-2|14|TRBJ2-7|.
TGTGCCAGCAGCCCCGGCGGCTCAAGCTACGAGCAGTACTTC
CASSPGGSSYEQYF
>.|TRBV9|14|TRBJ2-2|.
TGTGCCAGCAGCGTCCAGGGGTACACCGGGGAGCTGTTTTTT
CASSVQGYTGELFF
>.|TRBV4-3|14|TRBJ1-5|.
TGCGCCAGCAGCCAAGACAGGGTGAATCAGCCCCAGCATTTT
CASSQDRVNQPQHF
>.|TRBV30|13|TRBJ1-5|.
TGTGCCTGGAGTGGGGGCGAGAGTCAGCCCCAGCATTTT
CAWSGGESQPQHF
>TRBD1|TRBV18|15|TRBJ1-1|few
TGTGCCAGCTCACCGGGACAGAAGGGGAACGCTGAAGCTTTCTTT
CASSPGQKGNAEAFF
>.|TRBV6-1|15|TRBJ2-5|.
TGTGCCAGCACCAACTCGAGGGGCGTGGATGAGACCCAGTACTTC
CASTNSRGVDETQYF
>TRBD1|TRBV11-2|13|TRBJ2-7|few
TGTGCCAGCAGCTTAGAGAGGGGGACAGGGGCCGACTTC
CASSLERGTGADF
>.|TRBV27|14|TRBJ2-3|.
TGTGCCAGCAGTTTAGGGGAACACACAGATACGCAGTATTTT
CASSLGEHTDTQYF
>TRBD1|TRBV5-1|15|TRBJ1-1|.
TGCGCCAGCAGCGCTCTCCGACAGGGTGAAACTGAAGCTTTCTTT
CASSALRQGETEAFF
>TRBD1|TRBV9|13|TRBJ1-1|.
TGTGCCAGCAGCCCTACAGGGGGAAATGAAGCTTTCTTT
CASSPTGGNEAFF
>.|TRBV10-3|13|TRBJ1-5|.
TGTGCCATCAGGGGAGAGATGGAGCAGCCCCAGCATTTT
CAIRGEMEQPQHF
>TRBD2|TRBV30|14|TRBJ2-2|.
TGTGCCTGGATGGGAGTAGCGGGAGGCGGGGAGCTGTTTTTT
CAWMGVAGGGELFF
>.|TRBV9|15|TRBJ2-3|few
TGTGCCAGCAGCGTAGAAGGCGGCCGTGGAGATACGCAGTATTTT
CASSVEGGRGDTQYF
>.|TRBV6-1|12|TRBJ2-7|.
TGTGCCAGCAGTGAATCACTTGCCGAGCAGTACTTC
CASSESLAEQYF
>.|TRBV29-1|15|TRBJ2-1|.
TGCAGCGTTGCGGATGCTAGCGCCTCCTACAATGAGCAGTTCTTC
CSVADASASYNEQFF
>.|TRBV30|13|TRBJ1-2|few
TGTGCCTGGATATCAGACAGGTCTTATGGCTACACCTTC
CAWISDRSYGYTF
>.|TRBV30|13|TRBJ2-3|few
TGTGCCTGGTCTAGGGTCGGGAGAGATACGCAGTATTTT
CAWSRVGRDTQYF
>.|TRBV19|15|TRBJ2-3|few
TGTGCCAGTAGTCTGACGGGCAGGGCGGAAGATACGCAGTATTTT
CASSLTGRAEDTQYF
>TRBD2|TRBV25-1|16|TRBJ2-5|few
TGTGCCAGCAGTGAACAAGGACTAGCGGTCACAGAGACCCAGTACTTC
CASSEQGLAVTETQYF
>.|TRBV28|12|TRBJ1-2|.
TGTGCCAGCAGTCGTCTCGGCTCAGGCTACACCTTC
CASSRLGSGYTF
>.|TRBV30|13|TRBJ1-5|few
TGTGCCTGGAGTCCGGGGCGAAATCAGCCCCAGCATTTT
CAWSPGRNQPQHF
>TRBD1|TRBV28|14|TRBJ2-7|few
TGTGCCAGCAGTTTTCGGACAGGGACCTACGAGCAGTACTTC
CASSFRTGTYEQYF
>.|TRBV6-1|14|TRBJ2-3|few
TGTGCCAGCAGTGTCCGGGACAACTCAGATACGCAGTATTTT
CASSVRDNSDTQYF
>.|TRBV12-5|13|TRBJ2-7|.
TGTGCTAGTGGTTTGCCAGGGACATTACTGAAGTACTTC
CASGLPGTLLKYF
>TRBD1|TRBV5-6|15|TRBJ2-3|.
TGTGCCAGCAGCCCCGACAGGGGGCTTACAGATACGCAGTATTTT
CASSPDRGLTDTQYF
>.|TRBV7-9|14|TRBJ2-7|.
TGTGCCAGCAGCGCTCCCGGGGGTACCTACGAGCAGTACTTC
CASSAPGGTYEQYF
>.|TRBV29-1|14|TRBJ2-2|.
TGCAGCGTTTTGGGGGGCGCGGACACCGGGGAGCTGTTTTTT
CSVLGGADTGELFF
>.|TRBV5-6|11|TRBJ2-7|.
TGTGCCAGCAGCTCAAACTACGAGCAGTACTTC
CASSSNYEQYF
>.|TRBV29-1|13|TRBJ1-4|few
TGCAGCGTTCTCGGGCAGGCTAATGAAAAACTGTTTTTT
CSVLGQANEKLFF
>.|TRBV10-3|16|TRBJ1-2|.
TGTGCCATCAGACCTATCTCGGGGCAGGGAGCTTATGGCTACACCTTC
CAIRPISGQGAYGYTF
>.|TRBV30|12|TRBJ2-7|few
TGTGCCTGGAGCGACGGTAACTACGAGCAGTACTTC
CAWSDGNYEQYF
>.|TRBV4-3|17|TRBJ2-1|.
TGCGCCAGCAGCCAGTATGGGCGCTCTGACTCCTACAATGAGCAGTTCTTC
CASSQYGRSDSYNEQFF
>.|TRBV19|12|TRBJ2-1|.
TGTGCCAGTAGTATGGGGCCCGGTGAGCAGTTCTTC
CASSMGPGEQFF